Listed below are T cell receptor beta chains from one sample, sequenced in a study of T cells in Graves' hyperthyroidism and ophthalmopathy. Each CDR3 protein is one row after TCRdb ran MiXCR on the multiplex PCR reads. The sample contains approximately 150,000 distinct CDR3 sequences, about 9% of which appear only once. Sequenced sample: blood. These receptors came from a woman aged 18 to 35 with Graves' hyperthyroidism that later progressed to Graves' ophthalmopathy. Both conserved end residues are part of each CDR3. D genes are given only for firm matches. Clone size is shown for a subset of rows, as once, few, many or a class of expanded clone.

j_gene | v_gene | abundance | d_gene | CDR3aa | CDR3nt
TRBJ1-6 | TRBV27 | many | NA | CASSLPGAVNSPLHF | TGTGCCAGCAGTTTACCAGGGGCGGTTAATTCACCCCTCCACTTT
TRBJ2-2 | TRBV24-1 | few | NA | CATLGSGTGELFF | TGTGCCACCCTAGGCAGTGGCACCGGGGAGCTGTTTTTT
TRBJ1-2 | TRBV9 | many | NA | CASSVDRAGYGYTF | TGTGCCAGCAGCGTAGATAGGGCGGGCTATGGCTACACCTTC
TRBJ2-7 | TRBV28 | many | NA | CASQDLPYEQYF | TGTGCCAGCCAGGACCTGCCCTACGAGCAGTACTTC
TRBJ1-1 | TRBV20-1 | many | NA | CSARDDSQNTEAFF | TGCAGTGCTAGAGACGACAGCCAGAACACTGAAGCTTTCTTT
TRBJ1-1 | TRBV30 | many | NA | CAWRTPGNTEAFF | TGTGCCTGGAGGACCCCGGGGAACACTGAAGCTTTCTTT
TRBJ2-1 | TRBV5-4 | NA | NA | CASSLLLGREQFF | TGTGCCAGCAGCTTGTTACTAGGTCGTGAGCAGTTCTTC
TRBJ1-1 | TRBV2 | many | NA | CANNRPNTEAFF | TGTGCCAACAACAGGCCGAACACTGAAGCTTTCTTT
TRBJ2-1 | TRBV7-9 | NA | NA | CASSSPLDRGSSGAYNEQFF | TGTGCCAGCAGCTCCCCCCTGGACAGGGGCTCTAGCGGGGCTTACAATGAGCAGTTCTTC
TRBJ2-5 | TRBV4-1 | many | TRBD2 | CASSPTASGVGETQYF | TGCGCCAGCAGTCCAACGGCTAGCGGGGTCGGGGAGACCCAGTACTTC
TRBJ1-1 | TRBV18 | many | NA | CASSATGTLSGPEAFF | TGTGCCAGCTCCGCAACTGGAACATTATCGGGTCCTGAAGCTTTCTTT
TRBJ2-3 | TRBV24-1 | many | NA | CATSSSGAGASSTDTQYF | TGTGCCACCAGTTCCTCCGGCGCGGGCGCTTCTAGCACAGATACGCAGTATTTT
TRBJ2-7 | TRBV28 | NA | TRBD2 | CASSFYLGLAGTSYEQYF | TGTGCCAGCAGTTTTTACCTTGGACTAGCGGGAACCTCCTACGAGCAGTACTTC
TRBJ1-1 | TRBV5-5 | many | NA | CASSLDGRGGFGAFF | TGTGCCAGCAGCTTGGATGGGCGGGGGGGGTTTGGAGCTTTCTTT
TRBJ1-2 | TRBV2 | many | TRBD1 | CASSEGDSPYLYGYTF | TGTGCCAGCAGTGAAGGGGACAGCCCATACCTCTATGGCTACACCTTC
TRBJ1-1 | TRBV11-1 | many | NA | CASSYDLNTEAFF | TGTGCCAGCAGCTACGACCTAAACACTGAAGCTTTCTTT
TRBJ1-1 | TRBV4-2 | many | TRBD1 | CASSQGMTGPTEAFF | TGTGCCAGCAGCCAGGGTATGACAGGGCCCACTGAAGCTTTCTTT
TRBJ2-7 | TRBV15 | many | NA | CATSRDASYEQYF | TGTGCCACCAGCAGGGATGCCTCGTACGAGCAGTACTTC
TRBJ2-7 | TRBV20-1 | few | TRBD2 | CSARENGAGGEQYF | TGCAGTGCTAGAGAGAATGGGGCGGGGGGCGAGCAGTACTTC
TRBJ2-2 | TRBV6-6 | many | NA | CASSYSQGRVELFF | TGTGCCAGCAGTTACTCTCAGGGCAGGGTGGAGCTGTTTTTT
TRBJ1-1 | TRBV28 | once | NA | CASSVSSVTEAFF | TGTGCCAGCAGTGTTAGTAGTGTTACTGAAGCTTTCTTT
TRBJ1-2 | TRBV10-3 | many | NA | CAISGIGDSYGYTF | TGTGCCATCAGTGGGATCGGGGACTCATATGGCTACACCTTC
TRBJ2-5 | TRBV2 | many | TRBD2 | CASSGLAGGGIETQYF | TGTGCCAGCAGTGGGCTAGCGGGGGGGGGTATCGAGACCCAGTACTTC
TRBJ1-1 | TRBV2 | many | NA | CASNREQGNTEAFF | TGTGCCAGCAACCGTGAACAGGGGAACACTGAAGCTTTCTTT
TRBJ2-1 | TRBV9 | many | TRBD1 | CASSLGTGPGRFKFF | TGTGCCAGCAGCCTCGGGACAGGACCAGGGCGCTTTAAGTTCTTC
TRBJ1-1 | TRBV6-9 | NA | NA | CASSYGGRYTEAFF | TGTGCCAGCAGTTACGGAGGGAGGTACACTGAAGCTTTCTTT
TRBJ2-2 | TRBV11-2 | many | NA | CASSFLENTGELFF | TGTGCCAGCAGCTTCCTAGAAAACACCGGGGAGCTGTTTTTT
TRBJ2-7 | TRBV10-2 | few | TRBD2 | CASSEEREVSYEQYF | TGCGCCAGCAGTGAGGAGCGGGAGGTCTCCTACGAGCAGTACTTC
TRBJ2-3 | TRBV20-1 | NA | NA | CSARDSSRTDTQYF | TGCAGTGCTAGAGATTCATCCCGCACAGATACGCAGTATTTT
TRBJ2-2 | TRBV9 | many | TRBD1 | CASSVGTGNTGELFF | TGTGCCAGCAGCGTAGGGACAGGGAACACCGGGGAGCTGTTTTTT
TRBJ1-1 | TRBV4-2 | many | NA | CASNRGGAEPHTEAFF | TGTGCCAGCAACCGAGGTGGAGCAGAGCCGCACACTGAAGCTTTCTTT
TRBJ2-5 | TRBV10-3 | many | NA | CAISESIGGSRETQYF | TGTGCCATCAGTGAGTCAATTGGGGGGTCTCGAGAGACCCAGTACTTC
TRBJ2-3 | TRBV27 | many | TRBD1 | CASSFGDRGSDTQYF | TGTGCCAGCAGTTTCGGGGACAGGGGCTCAGATACGCAGTATTTT
TRBJ2-7 | TRBV7-9 | many | NA | CASSGGALGVAVSSYEQYF | TGTGCCAGCAGCGGCGGTGCTTTGGGGGTAGCGGTGAGCTCCTACGAGCAGTACTTC
TRBJ1-3 | TRBV10-3 | few | NA | CAGGKSSSSGNTIYF | TGTGCCGGGGGGAAGAGCTCTAGCTCTGGAAACACCATATATTTT
TRBJ1-1 | TRBV7-9 | many | TRBD1 | CASSPGQGENTEAFF | TGTGCCAGCAGCCCAGGACAGGGAGAGAACACTGAAGCTTTCTTT
TRBJ2-7 | TRBV19 | many | NA | CASSIGGARGLSSYEQYF | TGTGCCAGTAGTATAGGCGGGGCACGAGGCCTGAGCTCCTACGAGCAGTACTTC
TRBJ2-7 | TRBV27 | NA | TRBD1 | CASSFTLGTGGEQYF | TGTGCCAGCAGTTTTACCCTCGGGACAGGGGGCGAGCAGTACTTC
TRBJ2-3 | TRBV14 | NA | TRBD2 | CASSHPLAATQYF | TGTGCCAGCAGCCACCCACTAGCGGCTACGCAGTATTTT
TRBJ2-7 | TRBV7-9 | many | NA | CASSPLTVEQYF | TGTGCCAGCAGCCCGTTAACGGTAGAGCAGTACTTC
TRBJ1-6 | TRBV7-9 | many | NA | CASSADRDSPLHF | TGTGCCAGCAGCGCGGACCGCGATTCACCCCTCCACTTT
TRBJ2-1 | TRBV29-1 | many | TRBD2 | CSVDAFTSGGSYNEQFF | TGCAGCGTCGACGCCTTTACTAGCGGGGGATCCTACAATGAGCAGTTCTTC
TRBJ1-4 | TRBV4-1 | NA | TRBD1 | CASSLRQGQFEKLFF | TGCGCCAGCAGCCTAAGACAGGGTCAGTTCGAAAAACTGTTTTTT
TRBJ1-3 | TRBV29-1 | NA | NA | CSVELGSSGNTIYF | TGCAGCGTTGAATTGGGTAGCTCTGGAAACACCATATATTTT
TRBJ2-3 | TRBV20-1 | many | TRBD2 | CSARPPGLAGADTQYF | TGCAGTGCTAGACCCCCGGGACTAGCGGGAGCGGATACGCAGTATTTT
TRBJ1-3 | TRBV19 | few | NA | CASSIGQDSGNTIYF | TGTGCCAGTAGTATAGGACAAGACTCTGGAAACACCATATATTTT
TRBJ1-3 | TRBV6-1 | many | TRBD1 | CASSATGDRVDGNTIYF | TGTGCCAGCAGTGCCACAGGGGACAGGGTCGACGGAAACACCATATATTTT
TRBJ1-2 | TRBV2 | many | TRBD1 | CASKQGASNYGYTF | TGTGCCAGTAAACAGGGGGCTTCTAACTATGGCTACACCTTC
TRBJ2-7 | TRBV5-1 | NA | NA | CASSLLGYHEQYF | TGCGCCAGCAGCTTGCTAGGGTACCACGAGCAGTACTTC
TRBJ1-3 | TRBV29-1 | many | NA | CSVVGNTIYF | TGCAGCGTGGTTGGAAACACCATATATTTT
TRBJ2-1 | TRBV29-1 | many | NA | CSVDGQSSYNEQFF | TGCAGCGTTGACGGGCAGAGCTCCTACAATGAGCAGTTCTTC
TRBJ2-7 | TRBV20-1 | many | TRBD1 | CSASGTGGAGEQYF | TGCAGTGCTAGCGGGACAGGGGGCGCCGGTGAGCAGTACTTC
TRBJ1-1 | TRBV16 | many | NA | CASSQGGSEAFF | TGTGCCAGCAGCCAGGGGGGCTCTGAAGCTTTCTTT
TRBJ1-5 | TRBV2 | NA | NA | CASTLRDGYQPQHF | TGTGCCAGCACGCTCCGGGACGGATATCAGCCCCAGCATTTT
TRBJ1-6 | TRBV27 | many | TRBD1 | CASSWTGNDSPLHF | TGTGCCAGCAGTTGGACAGGGAACGATTCACCCCTCCACTTT
TRBJ1-2 | TRBV6-1 | few | TRBD1 | CASGAGGGYTF | TGTGCCAGCGGCGCAGGGGGAGGCTACACCTTC
TRBJ2-3 | TRBV28 | many | TRBD2 | CASIPTFAGGGAYLADTQYF | TGTGCCAGCATCCCGACATTTGCGGGGGGCGGTGCGTACCTGGCAGATACGCAGTATTTT
TRBJ2-5 | TRBV6-5 | many | TRBD2 | CASSYGLAGGPQETQYF | TGTGCCAGCAGTTACGGTCTAGCGGGAGGCCCCCAAGAGACCCAGTACTTC